A selection of T cell receptor beta chains follows, all from one sample in a study of blood T cell repertoires in COVID-19. Only in-frame clones appear in the TCRdb table, and some are missing; sequencing was by immunoSEQ multiplex PCR. Counted here are 100,000 or so clones, around nine tenths occurring once; the ten biggest clones make up around 3.9%. Sample: peripheral blood. Source of these receptors: a woman between 45 and 65 years old in a cohort sampled during active COVID-19. The CDR3 runs from the conserved cysteine through the conserved F or W. A D gene is named only where the DNA matches it firmly. Size tells how often a clone was seen (once, few, many) or the class of an expanded clone, and some rows leave it out.

j_call: TRBJ1-5; clone_size: NA; v_call: TRBV28; d_call: NA; cdr3_aa: CASRTVQYSNQPQHF; cdr3_nt: TGTGCCAGCAGGACAGTTCAATATAGCAATCAGCCCCAGCATTTT
j_call: TRBJ1-1; clone_size: NA; v_call: TRBV3-1/TRBV3-2; d_call: TRBD1; cdr3_aa: CASSQTGQGGLAFF; cdr3_nt: TGTGCCAGCAGCCAAACTGGGCAGGGGGGATTGGCTTTCTTT
j_call: TRBJ1-1; clone_size: NA; v_call: TRBV11-3; d_call: TRBD1; cdr3_aa: CASSFIQGYTEAFF; cdr3_nt: TGTGCCAGCAGCTTTATACAGGGGTACACTGAAGCTTTCTTT
j_call: TRBJ1-1; clone_size: NA; v_call: TRBV14; d_call: TRBD1; cdr3_aa: CASSQTTGRTEAFF; cdr3_nt: TGTGCCAGCAGCCAAACGACAGGGAGGACTGAAGCTTTCTTT
j_call: TRBJ2-3; clone_size: NA; v_call: TRBV7-8; d_call: NA; cdr3_aa: CASSLGGVIYTQYF; cdr3_nt: TGTGCCAGCAGCTTAGGGGGCGTGATTTATACGCAGTATTTT
j_call: TRBJ2-7; clone_size: NA; v_call: TRBV6-5; d_call: TRBD1; cdr3_aa: CASAPGQGYEQYF; cdr3_nt: TGTGCCAGCGCTCCCGGACAGGGCTACGAGCAGTACTTC
j_call: TRBJ1-3; clone_size: NA; v_call: TRBV12-5; d_call: NA; cdr3_aa: CASGPTGSGNTIYF; cdr3_nt: TGTGCTAGTGGACCTACAGGGTCTGGAAACACCATATATTTT
j_call: TRBJ2-5; clone_size: NA; v_call: TRBV27; d_call: NA; cdr3_aa: CARHQMRSRLLKTQYF; cdr3_nt: TGTGCCAGACACCAGATGCGGTCCAGACTCTTGAAGACCCAGTACTTC
j_call: TRBJ2-1; clone_size: large; v_call: TRBV27; d_call: TRBD2; cdr3_aa: CASSFQGGQWGEQFF; cdr3_nt: TGTGCCAGCAGTTTTCAGGGAGGGCAGTGGGGTGAGCAGTTCTTC
j_call: TRBJ2-7; clone_size: NA; v_call: TRBV10-3; d_call: NA; cdr3_aa: CAISEGAYEQYF; cdr3_nt: TGTGCCATCAGTGAGGGGGCGTACGAGCAGTACTTC
j_call: TRBJ1-1; clone_size: NA; v_call: TRBV7-9; d_call: TRBD1; cdr3_aa: CASIPGTGAAKTEAFF; cdr3_nt: TGTGCCAGCATACCCGGGACAGGGGCCGCGAAGACTGAAGCTTTCTTT
j_call: TRBJ2-2; clone_size: NA; v_call: TRBV27; d_call: NA; cdr3_aa: CASSLSPSSTGELFF; cdr3_nt: TGTGCCAGCAGTTTATCTCCCTCGAGCACCGGGGAGCTGTTTTTT
j_call: TRBJ2-3; clone_size: once; v_call: TRBV27; d_call: TRBD2; cdr3_aa: CASSSGGDTQYF; cdr3_nt: TGTGCCAGCAGTTCGGGGGGGGATACGCAGTATTTT
j_call: TRBJ2-1; clone_size: NA; v_call: TRBV13; d_call: TRBD2; cdr3_aa: CASSLGGRSDIEQFF; cdr3_nt: TGTGCCAGCAGCTTGGGCGGGAGATCGGACATCGAGCAGTTCTTC
j_call: TRBJ2-5; clone_size: once; v_call: TRBV3-1/TRBV3-2; d_call: NA; cdr3_aa: CASSRRRDQETQYF; cdr3_nt: TGTGCCAGCAGCCGGAGGAGGGACCAAGAGACCCAGTACTTC
j_call: TRBJ1-3; clone_size: NA; v_call: TRBV10-3; d_call: NA; cdr3_aa: CAISDRVGRSSSGNTIYF; cdr3_nt: TGTGCCATCAGTGATCGAGTGGGGAGGAGCAGCTCTGGAAACACCATATATTTT